The 5 T cell receptor beta chains listed next were all sequenced from one sample in a study of beta chain features in type 1 diabetes. Their antigens are not known. Study-level points and caveats: Significant though moderate, a shortening of TCRB CDR3s appeared in all four CD4+ subsets of Type 1 diabetes patients.

Expressed TCRB transcripts got sequenced, as all isolated RNA was reverse transcribed. The method was immunoSEQ multiplex PCR; TCRdb's version includes in-frame clones alone and lacks a portion of them. The sample lists around 650,000 clones, around an eighth occurring once. Sequenced material: naive CD4+ T cells from blood. Receptors originate from a man aged 30-40 years with type 1 diabetes.

The table lists this clone with many counts. Distinct nucleotide sequences in the sample also encode this CDR3. CDR3: CASRPTGDNSPLHF. The CDR3 DNA sequence: TGTGCCAGCAGGCCGACAGGGGATAATTCACCCCTCCACTTT. The chain employs TRBV7-9 and TRBJ1-6, with 8 bases aligning to TRBD1. Germline trimming cut 6 bases from V and 5 bases from J; bases unmatched to any gene: 3. Germline CDR1 and CDR2: SEHNR and FQNEAQ (reference sequence). This CDR3 is 14 amino acids long. The full variable domain, in which reference TRBV7-9 and TRBJ1-6 provide the parts outside the CDR3, is DTGVSQNPRHKITKRGQNVTFRCDPISEHNRLYWYRQTLGQGPEFLTYFQNEAQLEKSRLLSDRFSAERPKGSFSTLEIQRTEQGDSAMYLCASRPTGDNSPLHFGNGTRLTVT.

The chain links TRBV27 to TRBJ2-3, with D possibly TRBD1 on 8 matching bases. The CDR3 runs to 14 residues. Germline lookup yields CDR1 MNHEY and CDR2 SMNVEV (reference sequence). Trimming took 5 bases from V and 7 from J, leaving 16 bases between them. CDR3 bases: TGTGCCAGCAGTCTCGTACAGGGGGGGAATACGCAGTATTTT. Amino acid sequence: CASSLVQGGNTQYF.

The V and J genes are TRBV4-3 and TRBJ2-6; D is perhaps TRBD1 or TRBD2 (5 bases each). The CDR3 covers 15 residues. Germline assignment: CDR1 LGHNA and CDR2 YSLEER. V was trimmed by 4 bases and J by 2 bases, leaving 9 bases between them. CDR3 coding DNA: TGCGCCAGCAGCCCTCGAGGGGCTGGGGCCAACGTCCTGACTTTC. This translates into CASSPRGAGANVLTF.

This clone was counted only a few times. The chain recombines TRBV6-1 with TRBJ2-7; perhaps D is TRBD1 or TRBD2 (5 bases each). Looked up from germline, CDR1 is MNHNS and CDR2 is SASEGT. This CDR3 comprises 13 residues. The ends were cut back, 6 bases at V and 2 bases at J, with 11 bases in the middle. The CDR3 region is CASRMGVPYEQYF. The CDR3 DNA is TGTGCCAGCAGGATGGGGGTCCCCTACGAGCAGTACTTC.

A few counts support this clone. This CDR3 is CASRLTSGGNADTQYF. The CDR3 nucleotides read TGTGCCAGCAGGTTGACTAGCGGGGGGAATGCAGATACGCAGTATTTT. This chain joins TRBV7-2 and TRBJ2-3, with 13 bases aligning to TRBD2. The trim removed 6 bases at V and 4 bases at J, leaving 7 bases unmatched. This CDR3 spans 16 amino acids. Germline V lookup: CDR1 SGHTA, CDR2 FQGNSA.